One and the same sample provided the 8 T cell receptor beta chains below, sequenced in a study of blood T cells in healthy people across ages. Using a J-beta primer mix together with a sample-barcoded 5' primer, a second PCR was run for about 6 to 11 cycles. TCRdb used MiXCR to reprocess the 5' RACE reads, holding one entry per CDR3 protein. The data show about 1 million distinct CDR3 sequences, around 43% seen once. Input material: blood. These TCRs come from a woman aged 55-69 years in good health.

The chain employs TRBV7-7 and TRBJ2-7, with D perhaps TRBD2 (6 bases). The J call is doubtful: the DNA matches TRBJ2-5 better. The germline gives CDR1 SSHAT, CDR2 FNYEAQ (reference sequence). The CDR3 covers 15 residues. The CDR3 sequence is CASSPSAAGLETQYF. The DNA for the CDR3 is TGTGCCAGCAGCCCGTCAGCTGCGGGATTGGAGACCCAGTACTTC.

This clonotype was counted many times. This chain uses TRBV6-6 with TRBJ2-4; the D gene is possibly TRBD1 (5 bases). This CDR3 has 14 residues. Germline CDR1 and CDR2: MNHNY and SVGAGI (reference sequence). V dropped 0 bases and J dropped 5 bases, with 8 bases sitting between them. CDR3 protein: CASSYSQGENIQYF. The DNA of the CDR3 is TGTGCCAGCAGTTACTCCCAGGGTGAAAACATTCAGTACTTC.

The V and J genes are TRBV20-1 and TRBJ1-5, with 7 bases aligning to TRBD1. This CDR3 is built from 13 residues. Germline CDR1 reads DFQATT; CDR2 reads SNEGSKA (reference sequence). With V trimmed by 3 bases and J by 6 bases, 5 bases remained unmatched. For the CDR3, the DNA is TGCAGTGCTAGTACCCAGGGGGGTCAGCCCCAGCATTTT. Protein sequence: CSASTQGGQPQHF.

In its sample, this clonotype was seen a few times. In DNA form, the CDR3 reads TGTGCCAGCAGCTTTGCGGACCCCACAGATACGCAGTATTTT. This codes for CASSFADPTDTQYF. This rearrangement joins TRBV7-3 to TRBJ2-3; unclear D gene. The CDR3 totals 14 residues. Trimming took off 3 bases at V and 2 bases at J, with 9 bases between the two ends. Germline V gene data show CDR1 as SGHTA and CDR2 as FQGTGA.

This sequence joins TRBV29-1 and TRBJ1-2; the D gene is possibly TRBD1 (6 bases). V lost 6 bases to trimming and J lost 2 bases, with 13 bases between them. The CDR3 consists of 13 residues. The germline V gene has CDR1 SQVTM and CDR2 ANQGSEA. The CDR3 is CSVSGAANYGYTF. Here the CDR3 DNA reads TGCAGCGTATCAGGGGCCGCCAACTATGGCTACACCTTC.

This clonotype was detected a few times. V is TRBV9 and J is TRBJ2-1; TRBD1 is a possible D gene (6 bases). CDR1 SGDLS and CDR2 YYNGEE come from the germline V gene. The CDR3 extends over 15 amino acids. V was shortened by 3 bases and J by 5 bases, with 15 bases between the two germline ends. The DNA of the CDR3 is TGTGCCAGCAGCGCCTCAGGGGCTCCAAACAATGAGCAGTTCTTC. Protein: CASSASGAPNNEQFF.

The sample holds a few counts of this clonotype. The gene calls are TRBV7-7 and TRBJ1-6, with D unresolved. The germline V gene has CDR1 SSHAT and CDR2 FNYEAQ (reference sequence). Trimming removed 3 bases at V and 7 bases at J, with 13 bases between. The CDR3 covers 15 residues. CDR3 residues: CASSLVSAINSPLHF. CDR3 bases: TGTGCCAGCAGCTTGGTATCAGCAATAAATTCACCCCTCCACTTT.

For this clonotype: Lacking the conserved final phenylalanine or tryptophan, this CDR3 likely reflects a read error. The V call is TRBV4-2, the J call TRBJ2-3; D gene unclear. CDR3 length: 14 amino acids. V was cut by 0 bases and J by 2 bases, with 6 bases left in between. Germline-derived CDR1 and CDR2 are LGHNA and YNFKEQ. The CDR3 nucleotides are TGTGCCAGCAGCCAAGACTCTTTCACAGATACGCAGTATTCT. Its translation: CASSQDSFTDTQYS.